Shown below are 30 T cell receptor beta chains from a single sample sequenced in a study of blood T cell repertoires in COVID-19. Measured with immunoSEQ multiplex PCR; TCRdb has only the in-frame clones, and not every one. The data contain approximately 140,000 clones, around 90% of them singletons. The source material was peripheral blood. The source is a woman aged 60 to 75 with acute or convalescent COVID-19.

The chain uses TRBV19 and TRBJ2-3; TRBD1 might be the D (5 bases). Germline CDR1 is LNHDA and CDR2 is SQIVND (reference sequence). Trimming took off 4 bases at V and 5 bases at J, with 10 bases between the two ends. This CDR3 has 13 amino acids. The CDR3, as DNA: TGTGCCAGTAGTAGACAGTTCTTAGATACGCAGTATTTT. Translated: CASSRQFLDTQYF.

V and J are TRBV4-2 and TRBJ1-1; possible D gene TRBD1, 6 bases. CDR1 is LGHNA and CDR2 is YNFKEQ in the germline V gene. The V end lost 0 bases, the J end lost 2 bases, and 16 bases lay between the germline ends. This CDR3 spans 17 amino acids. CDR3 coding DNA: TGTGCCAGCAGCCAAGATCCGCCCCGGACAGCTAACACTGAAGCTTTCTTT. Its protein is CASSQDPPRTANTEAFF.

The CDR3 here is CASYDGGTGYNEQFF. In DNA, the CDR3 is TGTGCCAGCTACGACGGGGGGACAGGATACAATGAGCAGTTCTTC. The V gene is TRBV18, the J gene TRBJ2-1; maybe TRBD1 (8 bases). Trimming removed 7 bases at V and 4 bases at J, with 17 bases between. Germline CDR1 reads KGHSH; CDR2 reads LQKENI. This CDR3 has 15 residues.

The chain carries TRBV6-6 and TRBJ1-6; TRBD1 agrees at 9 bases. The CDR3 consists of 14 residues. CDR1 is MNHNY and CDR2 is SVGAGI in the germline V gene (reference sequence). J gave up 10 bases and V 2 bases, and 3 bases lay outside the gene matches. The CDR3 sequence: CASSYRDRDSPLHF. The CDR3 DNA is TGTGCCAGCAGTTACAGGGACAGGGACTCACCCCTCCACTTT.

V usage is TRBV25-1 and J usage is TRBJ1-1, with TRBD1 identical over 8 bases. V lost 6 bases, J lost 1 base, and 7 bases stayed unmatched. This CDR3 is 15 amino acids long. In germline, CDR1 is MGHDK, CDR2 SYGVNS. CDR3 loop: CASRDDRGENTEAFF. In nucleotides, the CDR3 is TGTGCCAGCAGAGACGACAGGGGCGAGAACACTGAAGCTTTCTTT.

This chain connects TRBV6-6 to TRBJ1-6; 9 nucleotides align to TRBD1. Per germline, CDR1 MNHNY and CDR2 SVGAGI (reference sequence). The V and J ends lost 5 bases and 12 bases, in that order; junction bases with no gene match: 8. The CDR3 loop spans 14 amino acids. The CDR3 DNA sequence: TGTGCCAGCAGTATACAGGGGGCGAGTGGACCCCTCCACTTT. The encoded protein is CASSIQGASGPLHF.

The chain combines TRBV7-2 with TRBJ1-1, with 9 nucleotides matching TRBD1. CDR3 length: 13 residues. The V segment lost 4 bases and the J segment 6 bases; nucleotides outside the gene matches: 3. CDR1 SGHTA and CDR2 FQGNSA come from the germline V gene. CDR3 region: CASSWDRAAEAFF. CDR3 nucleotides: TGTGCCAGCAGCTGGGACAGGGCGGCTGAAGCTTTCTTT. Supplemented by reference TRBV7-2 and TRBJ1-1, the full variable domain reads GAGVSQSPSNKVTEKGKDVELRCDPISGHTALYWYRQSLGQGLEFLIYFQGNSAPDKSGLPSDRFSAERTGGSVSTLTIQRTQQEDSAVYLCASSWDRAAEAFFGQGTRLTVV.

The chain links TRBV5-1 to TRBJ1-4; 7 bases match TRBD1. This CDR3 has 17 residues. V was pared by 2 bases and J by 6 bases, with 13 bases of the junction left unmatched. The germline CDR1 and CDR2 sequences are SGHRS and YFSETQ. CDR3 sequence: CASSFGRTLRGDEKLFF. In DNA, the CDR3 is TGCGCCAGCAGCTTTGGCAGGACCCTCAGGGGGGATGAAAAACTGTTTTTT.

With regard to this clone: Different DNA sequences within this sample yield the same CDR3. The chain combines TRBV19 with TRBJ1-2; no definite D call. V shed 3 bases and J shed 5 bases, with 10 bases lying between them. CDR3 length equals 13 residues. Germline-derived CDR1 and CDR2 are LNHDA and SQIVND (reference sequence). The DNA of the CDR3 is TGTGCCAGTAGTATCCGGGGAGATTATGGCTACACCTTC. Translated, it gives CASSIRGDYGYTF.

In this sample, this clone turned up once. The CDR3 DNA sequence: TGTGCCAGCTCACCACGCCAGGGGGGATCCGGGGAGCTGTTTTTT. Protein: CASSPRQGGSGELFF. This sequence joins TRBV18 and TRBJ2-2; possibly TRBD1 for D (7 bases). This CDR3 contains 15 residues. Germline loops: CDR1 KGHSH, CDR2 LQKENI. V lost 1 base and J lost 6, with 12 bases in between.

The chain employs TRBV7-9 and TRBJ2-3; 8 positions match TRBD2. Per the germline V gene, CDR1 is SEHNR and CDR2 is FQNEAQ (reference sequence). The CDR3 spans 16 residues. V shed 1 base and J 0 bases; nucleotides not matched to a gene: 3. The CDR3 protein is CASSLGSGASTDTQYF. The CDR3 region has the DNA TGTGCCAGCAGCTTAGGTAGCGGGGCTAGCACAGATACGCAGTATTTT.

V usage is TRBV7-2 and J usage is TRBJ1-1; TRBD1 matches 7 bases. Germline CDR1 is SGHTA and CDR2 is FQGNSA. With V trimmed by 5 bases and J by 7 bases, 10 bases remained unmatched. There are 14 residues in the CDR3. This CDR3 reads CASSAETGSFEAFF. CDR3 DNA sequence: TGTGCCAGCAGCGCCGAGACAGGGTCATTTGAAGCTTTCTTT.

The chain employs TRBV5-6 and TRBJ1-2; no clear D gene. The CDR3 is made up of 13 amino acids. The V gene lost 0 bases and the J gene lost 1 base, with 4 bases spanning the gap. Germline V lookup: CDR1 SGHDT, CDR2 YYEEEE. The CDR3 sequence is CASSLGGNYGYTF. For the CDR3, the DNA is TGTGCCAGCAGCTTGGGCGGTAACTATGGCTACACCTTC.

This clone was seen only once. This chain joins TRBV6-1 and TRBJ1-2, with D possibly being TRBD1 (6 bases). The germline V gene has CDR1 MNHNS and CDR2 SASEGT. Trimming took 1 base from V and 1 from J, leaving 19 bases between them. The CDR3 runs to 18 residues. CDR3 sequence: CASSEVQFTGRSNYGYTF. The CDR3, as DNA: TGTGCCAGCAGTGAAGTTCAGTTTACAGGGAGAAGTAACTATGGCTACACCTTC.

The chain employs TRBV9 and TRBJ2-1; D is perhaps TRBD1 (6 bases). The germline gives CDR1 SGDLS, CDR2 YYNGEE. Between the trimmed V and J ends, which lost 4 bases and 3 bases, there was a span of 20 bases. The length of the CDR3 is 17 residues. The CDR3 here is CASSPQGLGYIYNEQFF. CDR3 nucleotide sequence: TGTGCCAGCAGCCCCCAGGGGCTAGGCTATATCTACAATGAGCAGTTCTTC.

The chain employs TRBV6-5 and TRBJ2-1; D is unclear. The CDR3 consists of 15 residues. V was cut by 6 bases and J by 0 bases, with 12 bases left in between. Germline V lookup: CDR1 MNHEY, CDR2 SVGAGI. This CDR3 is CASSPDKSSYNEQFF. CDR3 in DNA: TGTGCCAGCAGCCCCGACAAGAGCTCCTACAATGAGCAGTTCTTC.

The chain recombines TRBV7-9 with TRBJ1-2; weak D call: TRBD1 (6 bases). In germline, CDR1 is SEHNR, CDR2 FQNEAQ (reference sequence). This CDR3 is built from 14 residues. V lost 3 bases, J lost 4 bases, and 12 bases lay in between. The CDR3 region has the DNA TGTGCCAGCAGCTTCCAAGGGGGGGGCTATGGCTACACCTTC. Its protein is CASSFQGGGYGYTF.

The genes are TRBV7-2 and TRBJ1-6, with TRBD1 identical over 7 bases. This CDR3 spans 14 amino acids. J lost 8 bases, V lost 5 bases, and 6 bases had no gene match. Germline CDR1 is SGHTA and CDR2 is FQGNSA. The CDR3 sequence is CASSLRGSDSPLHF. CDR3 nucleotide sequence: TGTGCCAGCAGCCTCAGGGGGTCCGATTCACCCCTCCACTTT.

The gene calls are TRBV4-3 and TRBJ2-1; D may be TRBD1 (6 bases). CDR1 and CDR2 from the germline V gene are LGHNA and YSLEER. Deletions cut 3 bases from V and 8 bases from J, with 14 bases between. This CDR3 region has 14 residues. In DNA form, the CDR3 reads TGCGCCAGCAGCCACAGGGGCCCAGGGGATGAGCAGTTCTTC. Protein product: CASSHRGPGDEQFF.

This CDR3 reads CASSFWDREAAEAFF. Written as DNA, the CDR3 is TGTGCCAGCAGCTTCTGGGACAGAGAGGCGGCTGAAGCTTTCTTT. V and J are TRBV13 and TRBJ1-1; TRBD1 agrees at 7 bases. The CDR3 extends over 15 amino acids. Trimming removed 3 bases from V and 6 bases from J; junction bases left unmatched: 10. Germline V gene sequence: CDR1 PRHDT, CDR2 FYEKMQ (reference sequence).

This clone was observed a single time. This chain joins TRBV19 and TRBJ1-5; D call uncertain. Trimming took off 5 bases at V and 0 bases at J, with 11 bases between the two ends. Germline V gives CDR1 LNHDA, CDR2 SQIVND (reference sequence). CDR3 length: 15 amino acids. The CDR3 region is CASSEGGYSNQPQHF. In DNA, the CDR3 is TGTGCCAGTAGTGAAGGAGGTTATAGCAATCAGCCCCAGCATTTT.

The genes are TRBV23-1 and TRBJ1-2; D is ambiguous. TRBV23-1 is recorded as an ORF, its role being uncertain. Trimming left V 2 bases short and J 6 bases short, with 7 bases between. This CDR3 is 12 amino acids long. The CDR3 is CASSQKSDGYTF. Written as DNA, the CDR3 is TGCGCCAGCAGTCAAAAGAGCGATGGCTACACCTTC.

The chain is built from TRBV28 and TRBJ2-7, with a weak D call TRBD2 (6 bases). The CDR3 covers 14 residues. Germline V gives CDR1 MDHEN, CDR2 SYDVKM. Trimming took 6 bases from V and 4 from J, leaving 16 bases between them. In nucleotides, the CDR3 is TGTGCCAGCAGCACACCTGGGGGACTTTACGAGCAGTACTTC. Translated, it gives CASSTPGGLYEQYF.

The chain carries TRBV7-3 and TRBJ2-3; no clear D gene. V was cut by 1 base and J by 1 base, with 3 bases left in between. CDR1 SGHTA and CDR2 FQGTGA come from the germline V gene. The CDR3 length is 13 residues. CDR3: CASSLIGTDTQYF. The CDR3, as DNA: TGTGCCAGCAGCTTAATAGGCACAGATACGCAGTATTTT.

J is TRBJ1-5 and V is TRBV6-6, with TRBD1 identical over 7 bases. The CDR3 spans 14 residues. Germline V gene lookup returns CDR1 MNHNY and CDR2 SVGAGI (reference sequence). With V trimmed by 6 bases and J by 2 bases, 4 bases remained unmatched. The CDR3 nucleotides read TGTGCCAGCAGATACAGGGGTGGCAATCAGCCCCAGCATTTT. Protein product: CASRYRGGNQPQHF.

V usage is TRBV5-4 and J usage is TRBJ1-2; unclear D gene. CDR1 SGHNT and CDR2 YYREEE come from the germline V gene (reference sequence). The length of the CDR3 is 16 residues. With 4 bases removed from V and 4 bases from J, the gap between germline ends came to 20 bases. CDR3 coding DNA: TGTGCCAGCAGCCCCACCGCAACAGCCCAGATCTATGGCTACACCTTC. This gives the protein CASSPTATAQIYGYTF.

The genes are TRBV7-8 and TRBJ2-1, with 9 bases matching TRBD1. CDR3 size: 14 residues. Trimming at V came to 1 base and at J to 8 bases, leaving 3 bases not matched to a gene. Germline V gene data show CDR1 as SGHVS and CDR2 as FQNEAQ. This chain's CDR3 is CASSLGTGADEQFF. In DNA form, the CDR3 reads TGTGCCAGCAGCTTAGGGACAGGGGCCGATGAGCAGTTCTTC.

This clone came up once. V gene TRBV25-1 combines with J gene TRBJ2-7; TRBD2 agrees at 8 bases. Unmatched junction bases numbered 8, after V lost 6 bases and J lost 4 bases. Germline V gene data show CDR1 as MGHDK and CDR2 as SYGVNS. This CDR3 spans 14 amino acids. CDR3 amino acids: CASSAFRGGYEQYF. In DNA, the CDR3 is TGTGCCAGCAGCGCGTTCCGGGGGGGGTACGAGCAGTACTTC.

V usage is TRBV10-3 and J usage is TRBJ1-1; TRBD1 matches 9 bases. Germline V gene sequence: CDR1 ENHRY, CDR2 SYGVKD. V trimming: 3 bases; J trimming: 1 base; junction bases outside the gene matches: 6. CDR3 size: 16 residues. CDR3 coding DNA: TGTGCCATCAGTGACCCGAGGACAGGGGCGAACACTGAAGCTTTCTTT. This encodes CAISDPRTGANTEAFF.

This sequence joins TRBV6-5 and TRBJ2-1; D perhaps matches TRBD2 (5 bases). From germline, CDR1 is MNHEY and CDR2 SVGAGI. CDR3 length equals 14 residues. V was shortened by 6 bases and J by 9 bases, with 18 bases between the two germline ends. The DNA for the CDR3 is TGTGCCAGCAGCCAACGGGGAGAAGGATCTGAGCAGTTCTTC. As protein: CASSQRGEGSEQFF.